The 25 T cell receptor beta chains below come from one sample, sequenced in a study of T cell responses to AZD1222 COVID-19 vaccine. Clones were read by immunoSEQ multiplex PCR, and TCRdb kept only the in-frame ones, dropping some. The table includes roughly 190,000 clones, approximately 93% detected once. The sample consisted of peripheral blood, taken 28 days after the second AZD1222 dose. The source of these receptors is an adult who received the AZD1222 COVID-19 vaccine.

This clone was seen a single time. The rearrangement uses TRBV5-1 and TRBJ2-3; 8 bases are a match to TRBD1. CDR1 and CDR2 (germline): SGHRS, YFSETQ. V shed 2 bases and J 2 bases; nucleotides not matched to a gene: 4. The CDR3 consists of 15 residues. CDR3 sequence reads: CASSLDRGPTDTQYF. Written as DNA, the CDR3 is TGCGCCAGCAGCTTAGACAGGGGACCCACAGATACGCAGTATTTT.

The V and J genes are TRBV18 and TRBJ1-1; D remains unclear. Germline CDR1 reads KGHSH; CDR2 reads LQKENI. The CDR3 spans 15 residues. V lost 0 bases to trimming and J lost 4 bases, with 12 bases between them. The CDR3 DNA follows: TGTGCCAGCTCACCACCGGGGATTAAGGGCACTGAAGCTTTCTTT. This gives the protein CASSPPGIKGTEAFF. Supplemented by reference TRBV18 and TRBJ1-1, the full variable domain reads NAGVMQNPRHLVRRRGQEARLRCSPMKGHSHVYWYRQLPEEGLKFMVYLQKENIIDESGMPKERFSAEFPKEGPSILRIQQVVRGDSAAYFCASSPPGIKGTEAFFGQGTRLTVV.

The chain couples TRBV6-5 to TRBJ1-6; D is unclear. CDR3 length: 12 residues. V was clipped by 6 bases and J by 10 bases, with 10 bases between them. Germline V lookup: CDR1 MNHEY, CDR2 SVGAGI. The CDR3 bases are TGTGCCAGCAGGCTTTTAGGGTCACCCCTCCACTTT. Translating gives CASRLLGSPLHF.

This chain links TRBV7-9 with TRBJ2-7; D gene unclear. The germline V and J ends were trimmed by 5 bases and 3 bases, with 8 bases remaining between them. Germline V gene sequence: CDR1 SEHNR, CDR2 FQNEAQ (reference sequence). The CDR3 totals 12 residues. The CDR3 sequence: CASSPSYYEQYF. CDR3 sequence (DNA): TGTGCCAGCAGCCCAAGCTACTACGAGCAGTACTTC. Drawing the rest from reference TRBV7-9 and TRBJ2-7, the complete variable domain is DTGVSQNPRHKITKRGQNVTFRCDPISEHNRLYWYRQTLGQGPEFLTYFQNEAQLEKSRLLSDRFSAERPKGSFSTLEIQRTEQGDSAMYLCASSPSYYEQYFGPGTRLTVT.

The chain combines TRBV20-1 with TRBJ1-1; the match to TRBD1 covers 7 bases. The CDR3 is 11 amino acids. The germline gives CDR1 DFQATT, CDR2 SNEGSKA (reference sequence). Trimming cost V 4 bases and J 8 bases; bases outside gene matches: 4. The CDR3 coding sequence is TGCAGTGCTATCAGGGGGACAGAAGCTTTCTTT. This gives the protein CSAIRGTEAFF.

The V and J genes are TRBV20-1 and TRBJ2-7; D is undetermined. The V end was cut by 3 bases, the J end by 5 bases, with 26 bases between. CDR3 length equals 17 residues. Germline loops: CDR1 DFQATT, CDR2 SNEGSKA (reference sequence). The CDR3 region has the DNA TGCAGTGCTAGTCTCTCCTACAGATCAGGTATTTCCCACGAGCAGTACTTC. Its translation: CSASLSYRSGISHEQYF.

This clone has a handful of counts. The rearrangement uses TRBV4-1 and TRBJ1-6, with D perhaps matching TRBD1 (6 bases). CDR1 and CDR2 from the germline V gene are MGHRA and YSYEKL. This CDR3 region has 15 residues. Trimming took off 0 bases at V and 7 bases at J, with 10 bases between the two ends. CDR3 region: CASSQEAGANSPLHF. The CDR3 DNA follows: TGCGCCAGCAGCCAAGAGGCAGGGGCGAATTCACCCCTCCACTTT.

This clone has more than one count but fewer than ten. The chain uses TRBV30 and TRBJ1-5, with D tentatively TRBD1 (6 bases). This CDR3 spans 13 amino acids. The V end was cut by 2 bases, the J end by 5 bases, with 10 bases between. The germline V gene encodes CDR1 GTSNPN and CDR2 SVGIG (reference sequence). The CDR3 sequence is CAWSLTGDQPQHF. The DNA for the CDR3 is TGTGCCTGGAGTTTGACAGGAGATCAGCCCCAGCATTTT.

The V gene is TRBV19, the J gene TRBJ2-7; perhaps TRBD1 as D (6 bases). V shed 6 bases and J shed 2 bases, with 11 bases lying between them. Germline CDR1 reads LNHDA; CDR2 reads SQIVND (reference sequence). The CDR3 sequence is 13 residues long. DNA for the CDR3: TGTGCCAGTAGGGAAGGGGGAACCTACGAGCAGTACTTC. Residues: CASREGGTYEQYF.

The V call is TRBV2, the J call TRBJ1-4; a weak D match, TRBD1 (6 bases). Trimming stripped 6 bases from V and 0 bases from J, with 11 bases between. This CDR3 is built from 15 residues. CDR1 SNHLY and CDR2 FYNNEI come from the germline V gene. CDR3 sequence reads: CASRGGGSTNEKLFF. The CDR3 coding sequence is TGTGCCAGCAGAGGGGGTGGATCAACTAATGAAAAACTGTTTTTT.

CDR3 sequence: CASSLFSSAAYEQYF. The CDR3 nucleotides read TGTGCCAGCAGTTTATTTTCTTCGGCCGCCTACGAGCAGTACTTC. The chain recombines TRBV28 with TRBJ2-7; D is ambiguous. Germline loops: CDR1 MDHEN, CDR2 SYDVKM. Trimming left V 1 base short and J 2 bases short, with 12 bases between. The CDR3 contains 15 residues.

CDR3 protein: CASSETGRGLNTEAFF. The CDR3 DNA sequence: TGTGCCAGCAGTGAAACAGGGAGAGGGCTGAACACTGAAGCTTTCTTT. The chain has TRBV6-1 and TRBJ1-1, with a tentative D call TRBD1 (6 bases). The CDR3 length is 16 residues. Germline V gene lookup returns CDR1 MNHNS and CDR2 SASEGT. Deletions cut 2 bases from V and 0 bases from J, with 13 bases between.

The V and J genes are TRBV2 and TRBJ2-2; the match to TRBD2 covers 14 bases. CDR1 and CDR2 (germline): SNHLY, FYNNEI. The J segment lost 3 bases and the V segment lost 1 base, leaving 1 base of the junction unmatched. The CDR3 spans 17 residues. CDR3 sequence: CASSEGTSGRHTGELFF. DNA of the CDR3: TGTGCCAGCAGTGAAGGGACTAGCGGGAGGCACACCGGGGAGCTGTTTTTT.

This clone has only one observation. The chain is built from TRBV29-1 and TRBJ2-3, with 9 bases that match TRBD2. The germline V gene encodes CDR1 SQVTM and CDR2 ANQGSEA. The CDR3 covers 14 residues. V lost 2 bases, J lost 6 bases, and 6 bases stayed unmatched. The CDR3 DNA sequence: TGCAGCGTTGAACAGCGGGAGGTGGGGGATACGCAGTATTTT. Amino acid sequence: CSVEQREVGDTQYF.

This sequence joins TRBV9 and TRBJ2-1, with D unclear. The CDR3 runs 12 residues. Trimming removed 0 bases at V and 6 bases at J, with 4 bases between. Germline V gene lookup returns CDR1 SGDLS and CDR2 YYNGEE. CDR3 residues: CASSVVTNEQFF. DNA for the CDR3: TGTGCCAGCAGCGTAGTCACCAATGAGCAGTTCTTC. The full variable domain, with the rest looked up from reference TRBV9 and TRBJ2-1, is DSGVTQTPKHLITATGQRVTLRCSPRSGDLSVYWYQQSLDQGLQFLIQYYNGEERAKGNILERFSAQQFPDLHSELNLSSLELGDSALYFCASSVVTNEQFFGPGTRLTVL.

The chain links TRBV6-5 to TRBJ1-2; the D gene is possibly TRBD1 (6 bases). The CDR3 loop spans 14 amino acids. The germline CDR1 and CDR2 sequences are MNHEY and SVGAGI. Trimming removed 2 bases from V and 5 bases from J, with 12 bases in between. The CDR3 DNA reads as TGTGCCAGCAGTTACCGGACAGACACGTATGGCTACACCTTC. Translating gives CASSYRTDTYGYTF.

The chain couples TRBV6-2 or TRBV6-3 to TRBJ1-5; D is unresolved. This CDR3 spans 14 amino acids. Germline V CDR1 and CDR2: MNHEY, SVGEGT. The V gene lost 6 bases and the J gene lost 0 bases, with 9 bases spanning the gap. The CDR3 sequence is CASSDSYSNQPQHF. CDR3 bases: TGTGCCAGCAGCGACTCTTATAGCAATCAGCCCCAGCATTTT.

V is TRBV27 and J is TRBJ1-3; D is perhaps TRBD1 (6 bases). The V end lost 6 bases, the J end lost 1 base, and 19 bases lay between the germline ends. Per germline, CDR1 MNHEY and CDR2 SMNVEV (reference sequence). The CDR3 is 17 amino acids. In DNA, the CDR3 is TGTGCCAGCAGAACCTTTGGACAGCCTAATTCTGGAAACACCATATATTTT. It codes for CASRTFGQPNSGNTIYF.

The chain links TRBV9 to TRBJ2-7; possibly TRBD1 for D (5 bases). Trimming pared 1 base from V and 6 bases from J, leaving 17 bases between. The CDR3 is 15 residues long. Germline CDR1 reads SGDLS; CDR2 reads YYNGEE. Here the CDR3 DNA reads TGTGCCAGCAGCGTACAGGGTAACCCCTGGGGCGAGCAGTACTTC. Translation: CASSVQGNPWGEQYF.

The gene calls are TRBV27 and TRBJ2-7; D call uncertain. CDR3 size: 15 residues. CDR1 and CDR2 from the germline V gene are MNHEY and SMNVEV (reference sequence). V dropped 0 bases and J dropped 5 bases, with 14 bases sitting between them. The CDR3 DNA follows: TGTGCCAGCAGTTTATCGGTACTCAATTCCCACGAGCAGTACTTC. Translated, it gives CASSLSVLNSHEQYF.

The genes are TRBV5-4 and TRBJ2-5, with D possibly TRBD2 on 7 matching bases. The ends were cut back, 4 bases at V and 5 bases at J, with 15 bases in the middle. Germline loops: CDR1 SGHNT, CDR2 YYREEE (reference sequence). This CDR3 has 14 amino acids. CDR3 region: CASSLAGAGETQYF. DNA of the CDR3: TGTGCCAGCAGCCTGGCGGGGGCTGGGGAGACCCAGTACTTC.

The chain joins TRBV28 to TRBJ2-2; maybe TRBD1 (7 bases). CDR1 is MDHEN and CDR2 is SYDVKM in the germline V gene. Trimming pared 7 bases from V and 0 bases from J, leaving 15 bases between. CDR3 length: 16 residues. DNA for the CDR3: TGTGCCAGCATTCGACCCAGGGGGGCGAACACCGGGGAGCTGTTTTTT. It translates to CASIRPRGANTGELFF.

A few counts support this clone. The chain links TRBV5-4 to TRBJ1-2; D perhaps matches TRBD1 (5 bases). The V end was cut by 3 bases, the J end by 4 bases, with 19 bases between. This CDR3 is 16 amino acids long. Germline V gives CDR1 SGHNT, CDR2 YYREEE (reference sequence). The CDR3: CASSSEVGGMGYGYTF. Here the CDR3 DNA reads TGTGCCAGCAGCTCGGAGGTGGGGGGGATGGGCTATGGCTACACCTTC.

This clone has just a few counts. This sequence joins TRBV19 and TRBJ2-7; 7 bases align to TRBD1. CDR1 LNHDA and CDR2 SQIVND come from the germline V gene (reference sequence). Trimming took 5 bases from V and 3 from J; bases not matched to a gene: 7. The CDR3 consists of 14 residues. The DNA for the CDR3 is TGTGCCAGTAGTGGACAGGAGCTATACTACGAGCAGTACTTC. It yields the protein CASSGQELYYEQYF.

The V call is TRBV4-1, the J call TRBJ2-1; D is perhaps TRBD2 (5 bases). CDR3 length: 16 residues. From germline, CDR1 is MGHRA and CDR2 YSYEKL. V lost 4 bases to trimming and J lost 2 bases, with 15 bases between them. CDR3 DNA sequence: TGCGCCAGCAGCCTAGAAGGACTCCCGCCCTACAATGAGCAGTTCTTC. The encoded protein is CASSLEGLPPYNEQFF.